This T cell receptor (beta chain) was retrieved from a study of a mutant IDH1 vaccine in newly diagnosed glioma. The wider study: Antecedent treatment encompassed radiotherapy, temozolomide, or their combination; the majority received both.

Time point denoted: week 35, safety follow-up. The vaccine gave 300 ug of a 20-mer mutant IDH1 peptide subcutaneously per dose. Eight vaccinations went to patients in weeks 1, 3, 5, 7, 11, 15, 19, 23. Repertoires were generated with immunoSEQ multiplex PCR, while TCRdb's copy carries only in-frame clones and drops some. The table has roughly 60,000 clones, 80% to 90% seen once; the top ten hold less than 7%. Remarks on this clone: The antigen is not known. One end of the junction varies from germline; a read error may be responsible.

The CDR3 contains 14 residues. The germline CDR1 and CDR2 sequences are SGHTA and FQGNSA. This chain joins TRBV7-2 and TRBJ2-7; the match to TRBD2 covers 16 bases. The sequence came from a man in his forties with glioma. The sample here was PBMCs, taken from a glioma patient whose treatment included an IDH1 peptide vaccine. The CDR3 nucleotides are TGTGCCAGCAGTTTAAAGGGACTAGCGGGAGGGCTGCGGTTC. Its translation: CASSLKGLAGGLRF.